One and the same sample provided the 14 T cell receptor beta chains below, sequenced in a study of patients and donors after allogeneic stem cell transplantation. MiXCR, run by TCRdb on the RT-PCR reads, gives a single entry per CDR3 protein. This table has 410,000 or so distinct CDR3 sequences, 16% appearing once. Sequencing was performed on blood, either unsorted or a sorted T cell fraction (not recorded which). The receptors shown here come from a human donor who was either an allogeneic HSCT recipient or a stem cell or donor lymphocyte infusion donor (not recorded which). It is not recorded whose cells these are; they may come from a transplant donor.

V and J are TRBV18 and TRBJ2-3; the match to TRBD2 covers 12 bases. After removal of 2 bases from V and 2 bases from J, the junction contained 8 bases not matched to a gene. CDR1 KGHSH and CDR2 LQKENI come from the germline V gene. The CDR3 covers 18 residues. The CDR3 loop is CASSPLTLAGGTTDTQYF. The DNA for the CDR3 is TGTGCCAGCTCACCATTAACACTAGCGGGAGGCACCACAGATACGCAGTATTTT. Supplemented by reference TRBV18 and TRBJ2-3, the full variable domain reads NAGVMQNPRHLVRRRGQEARLRCSPMKGHSHVYWYRQLPEEGLKFMVYLQKENIIDESGMPKERFSAEFPKEGPSILRIQQVVRGDSAAYFCASSPLTLAGGTTDTQYFGPGTRLTVL.

This clonotype came up many times. J is TRBJ1-1 and V is TRBV10-3; the match to TRBD1 covers 8 bases. Germline V gene sequence: CDR1 ENHRY, CDR2 SYGVKD. CDR3 length: 12 amino acids. Germline trimming cut 5 bases from V and 8 bases from J; bases unmatched to any gene: 4. The CDR3 region is CAISRQGMEAFF. The CDR3 coding sequence is TGTGCCATCAGTCGACAGGGGATGGAAGCTTTCTTT.

V and J are TRBV25-1 and TRBJ2-5, with unresolved D. V was clipped by 2 bases and J by 9 bases, with 10 bases between them. Germline loops: CDR1 MGHDK, CDR2 SYGVNS. This CDR3 region has 12 residues. The CDR3 DNA reads TGTGCCAGCAGTGAACAACGGGTGCCCCAGTACTTC. It yields the protein CASSEQRVPQYF. Full variable domain (missing parts from reference TRBV25-1 and TRBJ2-5): EADIYQTPRYLVIGTGKKITLECSQTMGHDKMYWYQQDPGMELHLIHYSYGVNSTEKGDLSSESTVSRIRTEHFPLTLESARPSHTSQYLCASSEQRVPQYFGPGTRLLVL.

The V call is TRBV11-2, the J call TRBJ2-7; TRBD2 aligns across 11 bases. Germline V gene data show CDR1 as SGHAT and CDR2 as FQNNGV. The CDR3 is 16 amino acids. V lost 6 bases to trimming and J lost 0 bases; unmatched junction nucleotides: 7. The CDR3 coding sequence is TGTGCCAGCAGACGACTAGCGGGACCAACCTCCTACGAGCAGTACTTC. This translates into CASRRLAGPTSYEQYF.

This clonotype showed up just a few times. The chain has TRBV20-1 and TRBJ1-2; D not certain. Germline V CDR1 and CDR2: DFQATT, SNEGSKA (reference sequence). Trimming removed 0 bases from V and 1 base from J, with 9 bases in between. This CDR3 is built from 14 residues. This chain's CDR3 is CSAREGWGNYGYTF. DNA for the CDR3: TGCAGTGCTAGAGAGGGGTGGGGTAACTATGGCTACACCTTC.

This clonotype has only a few counts. The rearrangement links TRBV29-1 to TRBJ1-1; D unclear. V lost 2 bases, J lost 0 bases, and 13 bases lay in between. The CDR3 runs to 15 residues. Germline CDR1 and CDR2: SQVTM and ANQGSEA. The CDR3 nucleotides are TGCAGCGTTGAATTTAGGCGGCTCATGAACACTGAAGCTTTCTTT. Encoded protein: CSVEFRRLMNTEAFF.

This clonotype occurred a few times. The chain links TRBV12-5 to TRBJ2-2; 8 bases line up with TRBD1. The germline V gene encodes CDR1 LGHNT and CDR2 FRNRAP. V lost 6 bases to trimming and J lost 5 bases; unmatched junction nucleotides: 8. The CDR3 consists of 15 residues. The CDR3 sequence is CASGFGQGETGELFF. CDR3 in DNA: TGTGCTAGTGGCTTCGGACAGGGAGAGACCGGGGAGCTGTTTTTT.

This clonotype was counted between two and nine times. The rearrangement joins TRBV3-1 to TRBJ1-2, with 8 bases lining up with TRBD1. Germline lookup yields CDR1 LGHDT and CDR2 YNNKEL (reference sequence). The J segment lost 8 bases and the V segment lost 4 bases, leaving 6 bases of the junction unmatched. This CDR3 has 13 amino acids. The CDR3 sequence: CASSPTGEGGYTF. In nucleotides, the CDR3 is TGTGCCAGCAGCCCGACAGGGGAAGGCGGCTACACCTTC.

The CDR3 region is CASSLWTGNWEFF. As DNA, the CDR3 is TGTGCCAGCAGTTTATGGACAGGCAATTGGGAGTTCTTC. This rearrangement joins TRBV27 to TRBJ2-1; 7 bases fit TRBD1. CDR1 MNHEY and CDR2 SMNVEV come from the germline V gene (reference sequence). The CDR3 spans 13 residues. V lost 1 base to trimming and J lost 14 bases; unmatched junction nucleotides: 8.

This chain uses TRBV30 with TRBJ2-7; TRBD2 matches at 12 bases. V was pared by 5 bases and J by 7 bases, with 9 bases of the junction left unmatched. The CDR3 consists of 14 residues. Looked up from germline, CDR1 is GTSNPN and CDR2 is SVGIG (reference sequence). CDR3 coding DNA: TGTGCCTGGGGACTAGCGGGACCCTTCTCTGAGCAGTACTTC. It yields the protein CAWGLAGPFSEQYF.

In its sample, this clonotype was seen a few times. This chain connects TRBV7-6 to TRBJ1-2, with D tentatively TRBD1 (5 bases). This CDR3 has 15 residues. Per germline, CDR1 SGHVS and CDR2 FNYEAQ. Between the trimmed V and J ends, which lost 1 base and 4 bases, there was a span of 13 bases. This chain's CDR3 is CASSLEWGTFYGYTF. In DNA form, the CDR3 reads TGTGCCAGCAGCTTAGAATGGGGGACCTTCTATGGCTACACCTTC.

The V call is TRBV6-1, the J call TRBJ2-7; TRBD2 matches 10 bases. The CDR3 runs to 15 residues. V trimming: 3 bases; J trimming: 2 bases; junction bases outside the gene matches: 4. Germline CDR1 and CDR2: MNHNS and SASEGT. CDR3 protein: CASSDLAGAPYEQYF. In DNA form, the CDR3 reads TGTGCCAGCAGTGACCTAGCGGGAGCACCCTACGAGCAGTACTTC.

This clonotype was picked up many times. The chain has TRBV27 and TRBJ1-1, with TRBD1 matching over 9 bases. The CDR3 is 16 amino acids. The V and J ends lost 6 bases and 3 bases, in that order; junction bases with no gene match: 11. From germline, CDR1 is MNHEY and CDR2 SMNVEV (reference sequence). The CDR3 loop is CASSDWTGEKYTEAFF. DNA of the CDR3: TGTGCCAGCAGCGATTGGACAGGGGAAAAGTACACTGAAGCTTTCTTT.

This clonotype was seen a few times. This sequence joins TRBV20-1 and TRBJ2-1; TRBD2 matches at 10 bases. This CDR3 has 15 residues. Germline V gene data show CDR1 as DFQATT and CDR2 as SNEGSKA (reference sequence). The V gene end was trimmed by 0 bases and the J gene end by 10 bases; junction bases not matched to a gene: 9. The CDR3 DNA sequence: TGCAGTGCTAGAGATCGGGCTAGCGGGAGCTGGGAGCAGTTCTTC. Protein sequence: CSARDRASGSWEQFF.